Shown below are 14 T cell receptor beta chains from a single sample sequenced in a study of metastatic and nonmetastatic thyroid tumors. TCRdb re-analyzed the PCR reads using MiXCR. In the table there are approximately 30,000 clones, 25% to 35% of which are singletons. Not a single patient had been given any form of treatment at any point before undergoing thyroid surgery. Source material: blood. The receptors originated from a female donor with papillary thyroid cancer or a benign thyroid nodule (not recorded which). Some clones in this sample may be carry-over from other donors' samples.

This clone was picked up many times. J is TRBJ1-1 and V is TRBV7-9, with a possible D match to TRBD1 (6 bases). The CDR3 spans 20 residues. In germline, CDR1 is SEHNR, CDR2 FQNEAQ (reference sequence). V was pared by 6 bases and J by 0 bases, with 29 bases between. The CDR3: CASSLWEPWGLRSMNTEAFF. CDR3 coding DNA: TGTGCCAGCAGTCTTTGGGAACCCTGGGGGCTTCGATCCATGAACACTGAAGCTTTCTTT.

V gene TRBV30 combines with J gene TRBJ2-1; TRBD2 might be the D (7 bases). The V gene's germline CDR1 is GTSNPN and CDR2 SVGIG (reference sequence). V gave up 2 bases and J gave up 9 bases, with 14 bases separating them. This CDR3 spans 13 amino acids. CDR3 nucleotides: TGTGCCTGGAGTAGGGGGGGTGAAGGTGAGCAGTTCTTC. This translates into CAWSRGGEGEQFF.

This chain connects TRBV20-1 to TRBJ1-1; D perhaps matches TRBD1 (5 bases). The V end lost 7 bases, the J end lost 0 bases, and 18 bases lay between the germline ends. Germline CDR1 DFQATT, CDR2 SNEGSKA (reference sequence). The CDR3 is 15 amino acids. The DNA for the CDR3 is TGCAGTGAGGATCCGGGACGGCTAATGAACACTGAAGCTTTCTTT. Residues: CSEDPGRLMNTEAFF.

For this clone: One end of the junction does not line up with germline, which may come from a read error. The chain uses TRBV4-3 and TRBJ2-1; TRBD2 matches 11 bases. The germline CDR1 and CDR2 sequences are LGHNA and YSLEER. This CDR3 is 15 amino acids long. CDR3 residues: CACSQIAGGGSEQLF. Here the CDR3 DNA reads TGCGCGTGCAGCCAGATAGCGGGAGGGGGTTCGGAGCAGTTATTC.

With regard to this clone: One junction end disagrees with the germline gene, perhaps due to a read error. The V and J genes are TRBV15 and TRBJ1-1, with D perhaps TRBD1 (6 bases). CDR3 length: 15 amino acids. Germline V gene data show CDR1 as LNHNV and CDR2 as YYDKDF (reference sequence). CDR3: CVTSIGGGLNPEAFF. The CDR3, as DNA: TGTGTCACAAGCATAGGAGGGGGACTGAACCCTGAAGCTTTCTTT.

This clone was counted at least ten times. The chain couples TRBV5-1 to TRBJ2-3, with 7 bases lining up with TRBD1. In germline, CDR1 is SGHRS, CDR2 YFSETQ. This CDR3 comprises 17 residues. J was trimmed by 0 bases and V by 0 bases; bases with no gene match: 7. The DNA for the CDR3 is TGCGCCAGCAGCTTGGGCCGAGGGACAGCTAGCACAGATACGCAGTATTTT. This sequence encodes CASSLGRGTASTDTQYF.

This clone has a count of ten or more. The CDR3 sequence is CASSIDLRRGRSNQPQHF. The CDR3, as DNA: TGTGCCAGTAGTATAGATCTTAGGAGGGGGCGAAGCAATCAGCCCCAGCATTTT. V gene TRBV19 combines with J gene TRBJ1-5, with TRBD1 matching over 7 bases. Per germline, CDR1 LNHDA and CDR2 SQIVND (reference sequence). The CDR3 is 18 residues long. The J segment lost 1 base and the V segment lost 0 bases, leaving 9 bases of the junction unmatched.

CDR3 sequence (DNA): TGTGCCAGTAGTAAAAGCTCCTACAATGAGCAGTTCTTC. It codes for CASSKSSYNEQFF. The V gene is TRBV19, the J gene TRBJ2-1, with D hard to call. Trimming shortened V by 4 bases and J by 0 bases, and 4 bases separated the two germline ends. The CDR3 consists of 13 residues. Germline CDR1 and CDR2: LNHDA and SQIVND (reference sequence).

At least ten counts were recorded for this clone. Written as DNA, the CDR3 is TGTGCCAGCAGTGACGGGACCTATGGCTACACCTTC. It codes for CASSDGTYGYTF. This chain connects TRBV6-4 to TRBJ1-2, with a tentative D call TRBD1 (5 bases). Germline V CDR1 and CDR2: MRHNA, SNTAGT. The CDR3 is made up of 12 amino acids. Trimming took off 2 bases at V and 4 bases at J, with 5 bases between the two ends.

This clone was recorded many times. This chain uses TRBV7-9 with TRBJ2-3; 8 bases are shared with TRBD1. Germline CDR1 and CDR2: SEHNR and FQNEAQ (reference sequence). The CDR3 runs to 14 residues. Trimming removed 5 bases from V and 1 base from J; junction bases left unmatched: 2. The CDR3 protein is CASSPGQGTDTQYF. The CDR3 DNA reads as TGTGCCAGCAGCCCGGGACAGGGCACAGATACGCAGTATTTT.

By proportion, this clone is medium-sized. V gene TRBV30 combines with J gene TRBJ2-7; unclear D gene. V was shortened by 0 bases and J by 3 bases, with 6 bases between the two germline ends. Germline V gene data show CDR1 as GTSNPN and CDR2 as SVGIG (reference sequence). The CDR3 consists of 12 residues. CDR3 in amino acids: CAWSVYSYEQYF. CDR3 sequence (DNA): TGTGCCTGGAGTGTATACAGCTACGAGCAGTACTTC.

To note about this clone: One junction end does not reproduce the germline sequence, and a read error may be involved. DNA for the CDR3: TGTTCCAGCAGCCCCCGACAGGGACCTAATTCACCCCTCCACTTT. Translating gives CSSSPRQGPNSPLHF. The rearrangement joins TRBV3-1 to TRBJ1-6; 7 nucleotides agree with TRBD1. Germline CDR1 LGHDT, CDR2 YNNKEL (reference sequence). The CDR3 is 15 amino acids.

The genes are TRBV11-1 and TRBJ2-3; no reliable D call. Trimming left V 2 bases short and J 4 bases short, with 13 bases between. Germline CDR1 reads SGHAT; CDR2 reads FQDESV (reference sequence). The CDR3 extends over 15 amino acids. CDR3 region: CASSLLWQEADTQYF. The CDR3 DNA sequence: TGTGCCAGCAGCTTACTTTGGCAGGAAGCAGATACGCAGTATTTT.

This clone occurred many times. This CDR3 reads CASSPGLAGARGANVLTF. In nucleotides, the CDR3 is TGTGCCAGCAGCCCGGGACTAGCGGGGGCGAGAGGGGCCAACGTCCTGACTTTC. V gene TRBV7-8 combines with J gene TRBJ2-6; TRBD2 aligns across 14 bases. There are 18 residues in the CDR3. From germline, CDR1 is SGHVS and CDR2 FQNEAQ. V lost 5 bases and J lost 4; bases outside the gene matches: 7.